The 32 T cell receptor beta chains reported below all come from one sample, sequenced in a study of cytomegalovirus exposure and HLA in healthy donors. Use of 60 Vbeta and 13 Jbeta primers characterized the PCR. TCRdb's copy holds only in-frame clones and misses some; the assay was immunoSEQ multiplex PCR. The table has more than 150,000 clones, around 86% seen once; the top ten hold less than 7%. The sample taken for sequencing was PBMCs. The receptor set was obtained from a man aged 35 to 55 in good health and CMV-seropositive.

This clone appeared once. V and J are TRBV5-6 and TRBJ1-1; D is ambiguous. Trimming pared 7 bases from V and 0 bases from J, leaving 13 bases between. The CDR3 runs to 14 residues. CDR1 is SGHDT and CDR2 is YYEEEE in the germline V gene. CDR3 in amino acids: CASRSITVNTEAFF. In DNA form, the CDR3 reads TGTGCCAGCCGCTCGATTACAGTGAACACTGAAGCTTTCTTT.

The genes are TRBV12-5 and TRBJ2-1; D is perhaps TRBD2 (5 bases). Germline values: CDR1 LGHNT, CDR2 FRNRAP. The CDR3 sequence is 14 residues long. The V gene lost 5 bases and the J gene lost 8 bases, with 16 bases spanning the gap. The CDR3 bases are TGTGCTAGTGGTACCCCCGACTATATCTATGAGCAGTTCTTC. Translated, it gives CASGTPDYIYEQFF.

This chain uses TRBV7-6 with TRBJ2-7, with D unclear. The V end was cut by 1 base, the J end by 2 bases, with 21 bases between. The CDR3 covers 18 residues. Germline CDR1 and CDR2: SGHVS and FNYEAQ. CDR3: CASSLGHPQEAWAYEQYF. As DNA, the CDR3 is TGTGCCAGCAGCTTAGGCCATCCTCAGGAAGCCTGGGCCTACGAGCAGTACTTC.

This sequence joins TRBV7-9 and TRBJ2-5, with TRBD2 as a possible D gene (6 bases). V was cut by 5 bases and J by 1 base, with 8 bases left in between. CDR3 length equals 13 residues. Germline V CDR1 and CDR2: SEHNR, FQNEAQ (reference sequence). The CDR3 sequence is CASSGGSQETQYF. CDR3 DNA: TGTGCCAGCAGCGGGGGGTCCCAAGAGACCCAGTACTTC.

The gene calls are TRBV4-2 and TRBJ2-3; TRBD2 agrees at 7 bases. Germline V gene data show CDR1 as LGHNA and CDR2 as YNFKEQ. V was clipped by 1 base and J by 2 bases; unmatched bases: 6. The CDR3 consists of 16 residues. In nucleotides, the CDR3 is TGTGCCAGCAGCCAAGGGGCTAGCGGAACCACAGATACGCAGTATTTT. This encodes CASSQGASGTTDTQYF.

V gene TRBV7-2 combines with J gene TRBJ2-1, with TRBD1 matching 7 bases. The CDR3 sequence is 15 residues long. V was pared by 7 bases and J by 4 bases, with 10 bases of the junction left unmatched. Germline CDR1 and CDR2: SGHTA and FQGNSA. In DNA, the CDR3 is TGTGCCAGCATCACCCCGCCGGACAGGTACAATGAGCAGTTCTTC. Its translation is CASITPPDRYNEQFF.

J is TRBJ2-3 and V is TRBV4-3, with a tentative D call TRBD2 (6 bases). This CDR3 is 18 amino acids long. Germline V CDR1 and CDR2: LGHNA, YSLEER. The V and J ends lost 0 bases and 0 bases respectively, with 16 bases between them. CDR3 residues: CASSQESRERKSTDTQYF. CDR3 coding DNA: TGCGCCAGCAGCCAAGAGTCCCGGGAGAGAAAAAGCACAGATACGCAGTATTTT.

Concerning this clone: A read error may account for a junction end that differs from germline. This specimen includes other DNA sequences encoding the same CDR3. CDR3 nucleotides: TGTGCCAGTAGTGGCGGGAACTATGGCTACACCTTC. Translation gives CASSGGNYGYTF. The chain is built from TRBV2 and TRBJ1-2; no firm D call. The CDR3 length is 12 residues. The germline CDR1 and CDR2 sequences are SNHLY and FYNNEI.

The chain couples TRBV5-1 to TRBJ2-5, with D possibly matching TRBD2 (6 bases). Trimming cost V 0 bases and J 0 bases, with 9 bases left between them. Germline V CDR1 and CDR2: SGHRS, YFSETQ. This CDR3 is 15 amino acids long. Written as DNA, the CDR3 is TGCGCCAGCAGCTTGGTTGCGGGGCACCAAGAGACCCAGTACTTC. Amino acid sequence: CASSLVAGHQETQYF. The full variable domain, with the rest looked up from reference TRBV5-1 and TRBJ2-5, is KAGVTQTPRYLIKTRGQQVTLSCSPISGHRSVSWYQQTPGQGLQFLFEYFSETQRNKGNFPGRFSGRQFSNSRSEMNVSTLELGDSALYLCASSLVAGHQETQYFGPGTRLLVL.

The rearrangement joins TRBV2 to TRBJ2-2; D gene ambiguous. CDR1 is SNHLY and CDR2 is FYNNEI in the germline V gene. The V gene lost 4 bases and the J gene lost 6 bases, with 6 bases spanning the gap. The CDR3 extends over 12 amino acids. CDR3 in amino acids: CASSGGPGELFF. The CDR3 bases are TGTGCCAGCAGTGGAGGCCCCGGGGAGCTGTTTTTT.

This clone occurred once. The rearrangement joins TRBV19 to TRBJ1-2, with TRBD1 matching 7 bases. V trimming: 5 bases; J trimming: 0 bases; junction bases outside the gene matches: 6. The CDR3 spans 15 residues. In germline, CDR1 is LNHDA, CDR2 SQIVND (reference sequence). The CDR3 DNA sequence: TGTGCCAGTAGTGTACAGGGGAGAGCTAACTATGGCTACACCTTC. Protein product: CASSVQGRANYGYTF.

The rearrangement uses TRBV27 and TRBJ1-2; D possibly corresponds to TRBD1 (5 bases). Germline CDR1 and CDR2: MNHEY and SMNVEV (reference sequence). The CDR3 has 14 amino acids. With 5 bases removed from V and 7 bases from J, the gap between germline ends came to 17 bases. The CDR3 DNA follows: TGTGCCAGCAGTCGCGGGGGGGGAATCAGTGGCTACACCTTC. Translation gives CASSRGGGISGYTF.

This clone was recorded only once. The V and J genes are TRBV4-3 and TRBJ2-2, with TRBD1 matching 8 bases. With 9 bases clipped from V and 5 bases from J, the junction kept 5 bases outside the gene matches. The CDR3 sequence is 13 residues long. Per germline, CDR1 LGHNA and CDR2 YSLEER. The CDR3 spells CASGQGRTGELFF. CDR3 nucleotides: TGCGCCAGTGGACAGGGAAGGACCGGGGAGCTGTTTTTT.

In this sample, this clone turned up a few times. V gene TRBV28 combines with J gene TRBJ2-7; possible D gene TRBD1, 6 bases. Trimming stripped 5 bases from V and 1 base from J, with 9 bases between. The CDR3 spans 13 residues. The germline V gene has CDR1 MDHEN and CDR2 SYDVKM. The CDR3 coding sequence is TGTGCCAGCAGTGAGACAGGTTCCTACGAGCAGTACTTC. The encoded protein is CASSETGSYEQYF.

V and J are TRBV25-1 and TRBJ1-2; D is perhaps TRBD1 (5 bases). The CDR3 is made up of 18 amino acids. Trimming left V 1 base short and J 0 bases short, with 18 bases between. Germline assignment: CDR1 MGHDK and CDR2 SYGVNS. In DNA, the CDR3 is TGTGCCAGCAGTGAATTGATTGTGTCAGGGAAGGCTAACTATGGCTACACCTTC. As protein: CASSELIVSGKANYGYTF.

The chain joins TRBV7-2 to TRBJ2-2; the match to TRBD1 covers 9 bases. The CDR3 spans 14 residues. Trimming took 4 bases from V and 4 from J; bases not matched to a gene: 1. The V gene's germline CDR1 is SGHTA and CDR2 FQGNSA. CDR3 sequence reads: CASSWTGATGELFF. The CDR3 nucleotides are TGTGCCAGCAGCTGGACAGGGGCCACCGGGGAGCTGTTTTTT.

This clone showed up just a few times. This chain uses TRBV5-1 with TRBJ2-3, with D possibly matching TRBD2 (5 bases). The CDR3 is 12 residues long. V dropped 0 bases and J dropped 6 bases, with 5 bases sitting between them. Per germline, CDR1 SGHRS and CDR2 YFSETQ. CDR3 loop: CASSLGGDTQYF. CDR3 coding DNA: TGCGCCAGCAGCTTGGGAGGGGATACGCAGTATTTT.

J is TRBJ2-1 and V is TRBV6-4; D call uncertain. The germline gives CDR1 MRHNA, CDR2 SNTAGT. The CDR3 contains 11 residues. V was clipped by 2 bases and J by 8 bases, with 4 bases between them. For the CDR3, the DNA is TGTGCCAGCAGTGACCCCGATGAGCAGTTCTTC. It codes for CASSDPDEQFF.

In its sample, this clone was seen a few times. This rearrangement joins TRBV25-1 to TRBJ2-7; TRBD1 agrees at 9 bases. There are 14 residues in the CDR3. The germline V gene encodes CDR1 MGHDK and CDR2 SYGVNS. The ends lost 6 bases at V and 2 bases at J; junction bases unmatched: 5. CDR3 region: CASSRDRDPYEQYF. The CDR3 nucleotides are TGTGCCAGCAGCCGGGACAGGGACCCCTACGAGCAGTACTTC.

V and J are TRBV9 and TRBJ1-1; 10 bases align to TRBD1. The germline V gene has CDR1 SGDLS and CDR2 YYNGEE. The CDR3 covers 15 residues. V shed 4 bases, J shed 8 bases, and the junction held 11 bases outside the gene matches. The chain's CDR3 is CASSQRDRGGEEAFF. The CDR3 DNA sequence: TGTGCCAGCAGCCAACGGGACAGGGGTGGAGAAGAAGCTTTCTTT.

The genes are TRBV11-2 and TRBJ2-4; a possible D gene is TRBD1 (6 bases). Germline CDR1 SGHAT, CDR2 FQNNGV. The CDR3 contains 16 residues. Between the trimmed V and J ends, which lost 0 bases and 7 bases, there was a span of 16 bases. The DNA for the CDR3 is TGTGCCAGCAGCTTAGATCGGACGCTAAGGGGGAACATTCAGTACTTC. The encoded protein is CASSLDRTLRGNIQYF.

The chain has TRBV27 and TRBJ2-5, with 10 nucleotides matching TRBD2. The CDR3 loop spans 16 amino acids. CDR1 is MNHEY and CDR2 is SMNVEV in the germline V gene (reference sequence). The V gene end was trimmed by 3 bases and the J gene end by 1 base; junction bases not matched to a gene: 5. The chain's CDR3 is CASSFRVAGGQETQYF. The CDR3 DNA is TGTGCCAGCAGTTTTAGAGTAGCGGGGGGCCAAGAGACCCAGTACTTC.

This CDR3 is CASSVAPRGRGPTDTQYF. As DNA, the CDR3 is TGTGCCAGCAGCGTAGCTCCGCGTGGGCGGGGGCCCACAGATACGCAGTATTTT. The chain joins TRBV9 to TRBJ2-3; tentative D call: TRBD2 (7 bases). From germline, CDR1 is SGDLS and CDR2 YYNGEE. V lost 0 bases to trimming and J lost 2 bases, with 19 bases between them. The length of the CDR3 is 18 residues.

The gene calls are TRBV4-2 and TRBJ2-7; 10 bases agree with TRBD1. The J segment lost 1 base and the V segment lost 6 bases, leaving 6 bases of the junction unmatched. CDR3 length equals 15 residues. Looked up from germline, CDR1 is LGHNA and CDR2 is YNFKEQ. Written as DNA, the CDR3 is TGTGCCAGCAGGTTCGGGACAGGGGAATCCTACGAGCAGTACTTC. Its translation is CASRFGTGESYEQYF.

DNA for the CDR3: TGTGCCATCAGTGAGTCTCCCGGACAGTATAATTCACCCCTCCACTTT. Protein sequence: CAISESPGQYNSPLHF. The chain carries TRBV10-3 and TRBJ1-6; the D gene is possibly TRBD1 (6 bases). Germline V gene data show CDR1 as ENHRY and CDR2 as SYGVKD. The CDR3 extends over 16 amino acids. The ends were cut back, 0 bases at V and 4 bases at J, with 10 bases in the middle.

V usage is TRBV12-1 and J usage is TRBJ1-5; TRBD1 reflects the table's D call only, with no check against the DNA. TRBV12-1 is termed a pseudogene. The length of the CDR3 is 14 residues. CDR3 sequence reads: CASSLGQSNQPQHF. The CDR3 nucleotides read TGTGCCAGCAGCTTGGGACAGAGCAATCAGCCCCAGCATTTT.

The rearrangement uses TRBV19 and TRBJ2-2; possibly TRBD2 for D (6 bases). This CDR3 is built from 13 residues. V was shortened by 3 bases and J by 7 bases, with 9 bases between the two germline ends. Germline assignment: CDR1 LNHDA and CDR2 SQIVND (reference sequence). Here the CDR3 reads CASSILGGGELFF. In DNA, the CDR3 is TGTGCCAGTAGTATCTTGGGAGGCGGGGAGCTGTTTTTT.

The chain recombines TRBV7-2 with TRBJ1-4; TRBD1 aligns across 8 bases. The V and J ends lost 6 bases and 7 bases, in that order; junction bases with no gene match: 16. Germline V gene data show CDR1 as SGHTA and CDR2 as FQGNSA. The CDR3 sequence is 17 residues long. The CDR3 DNA reads TGTGCCAGCAGTTTGGGGAGGAGGACAGGGCTCGGTGAAAAACTGTTTTTT. This codes for CASSLGRRTGLGEKLFF.

This chain's CDR3 is CASGGSGTASVGYTF. CDR3 sequence (DNA): TGTGCCAGCGGGGGCTCCGGGACAGCCTCTGTCGGCTACACCTTC. The genes are TRBV28 and TRBJ1-2, with 7 positions matching TRBD1. The CDR3 spans 15 residues. Per the germline V gene, CDR1 is MDHEN and CDR2 is SYDVKM. V lost 8 bases, J lost 8 bases, and 17 bases stayed unmatched.

The chain carries TRBV7-2 and TRBJ1-5; D gene unclear. The CDR3 spans 12 residues. V was shortened by 5 bases and J by 3 bases, with 5 bases between the two germline ends. Germline values: CDR1 SGHTA, CDR2 FQGNSA. The CDR3, as DNA: TGTGCCAGCAGCCCCTTCAATCAGCCCCAGCATTTT. Its translation is CASSPFNQPQHF.

The genes are TRBV28 and TRBJ2-7; weak D call: TRBD2 (7 bases). With 5 bases removed from V and 6 bases from J, the gap between germline ends came to 17 bases. CDR1 is MDHEN, CDR2 SYDVKM, per germline. This CDR3 region has 14 residues. CDR3 sequence (DNA): TGTGCCAGCAGTCTACCCCGTGGGGGGGCCGAGCAGTACTTC. It encodes CASSLPRGGAEQYF.

This chain links TRBV19 with TRBJ2-5; maybe TRBD2 (5 bases). Germline assignment: CDR1 LNHDA and CDR2 SQIVND (reference sequence). V dropped 0 bases and J dropped 1 base, with 9 bases sitting between them. CDR3 size: 15 residues. The CDR3 DNA is TGTGCCAGTAGTATAGATGCTAGCATCCAAGAGACCCAGTACTTC. Its translation: CASSIDASIQETQYF.